Each of the 25 T cell receptor beta chains below was sequenced from the same sample in a study of breast tumors, draining lymph nodes, adjacent tissues (dated by TCRdb to 2016 to 2017). The library was made by multiplex PCR. The sample was run on an Illumina HiSeq 2000. TCRdb handled the public reads itself, with Q25 trimming in fastp and clone calling in MiXCR, and kept productive beta chains. Merged by CDR3 protein, the rows form single entries marked with the most common genes and DNA. A total of about 140,000 distinct CDR3 sequences appear in this sample, approximately 20% of them only once. Of the sample, under 3% is held by the ten largest clones. Lymph node samples came from the axillary draining lymph nodes of breast cancer patients. The sequencing sample was made of axillary lymph node tissue. The source is a female donor with breast cancer. Some clones in this sample may be carry-over from other donors' samples.

This clonotype was seen ten or more times. An end of the junction does not agree with germline; a read error may underlie this. This chain links TRBV7-7 with TRBJ2-2; TRBD1 matches 9 bases. CDR3 length equals 15 residues. The germline V gene encodes CDR1 SSHAT and CDR2 FNYEAQ (reference sequence). For the CDR3, the DNA is TGTGCTAGCAGCTCCGGGACAGGGCGGACCGGGGAGCTGTTTTTT. This gives the protein CASSSGTGRTGELFF.

As regards this clonotype: A much larger clone differs by one base, so this may be a read error. This likely comes from a read error, as the CDR3 has no conserved phenylalanine or tryptophan at its end. The chain recombines TRBV7-9 with TRBJ2-3, with 9 bases identical to TRBD2. The germline V gene has CDR1 SEHNR and CDR2 FQNEAQ (reference sequence). The CDR3 runs to 18 residues. V was clipped by 5 bases and J by 4 bases; unmatched bases: 16. The CDR3 reads CASSQPGGAGGPSDTQYL. CDR3 coding DNA: TGTGCCAGCAGCCAACCGGGGGGTGCGGGAGGGCCTTCAGATACGCAGTATCTT.

This clonotype has ten or more counts. The chain couples TRBV12-3 or TRBV12-4 to TRBJ2-5; 9 bases match TRBD1. The CDR3 contains 14 residues. J was trimmed by 5 bases and V by 5 bases; bases with no gene match: 6. CDR3 DNA sequence: TGTGCCAGCAGTGTCACAGGGGGCCGGGAGACCCAGTACTTC. This encodes CASSVTGGRETQYF.

In its sample, this clonotype was seen a few times. The CDR3 coding sequence is TGTGCCAGCTCACCAATCCCATCAGATACGCAGTATTTT. This codes for CASSPIPSDTQYF. V usage is TRBV18 and J usage is TRBJ2-3; D is undetermined. Germline V gives CDR1 KGHSH, CDR2 LQKENI. CDR3 length: 13 amino acids. The germline V and J ends were trimmed by 2 bases and 4 bases, with 7 bases remaining between them.

Worth noting for this clonotype: Just one base apart from a much larger clone, this may be a read error. This chain joins TRBV6-1 and TRBJ2-5; 9 bases are shared with TRBD2. V was clipped by 6 bases and J by 3 bases; unmatched bases: 11. The CDR3 sequence is 16 residues long. The V gene's germline CDR1 is MNHNS and CDR2 SASEGT. The CDR3 reads CASSPLSGRPKETQYF. The DNA for the CDR3 is TGTGCCAGCAGCCCCCTAAGCGGGAGGCCTAAAGAGACCCAGTACTTC.

The table lists this clonotype with a few counts. V gene TRBV28 combines with J gene TRBJ2-2, with D possibly TRBD2 on 6 matching bases. The V gene lost 8 bases and the J gene lost 5 bases, with 15 bases spanning the gap. Germline assignment: CDR1 MDHEN and CDR2 SYDVKM. The length of the CDR3 is 14 residues. Here the CDR3 reads CASSVAGPTGELFF. CDR3 DNA: TGTGCCAGCTCCGTGGCGGGACCTACCGGGGAGCTGTTTTTT.

This clonotype occurred many times. The rearrangement links TRBV10-3 to TRBJ2-1; D unresolved. Between the trimmed V and J ends, which lost 2 bases and 8 bases, there was a span of 7 bases. Germline loops: CDR1 ENHRY, CDR2 SYGVKD. The length of the CDR3 is 12 residues. Here the CDR3 reads CAISENLDEQFF. As DNA, the CDR3 is TGTGCCATCAGTGAGAACCTCGATGAGCAGTTCTTC.

The V gene is TRBV6-2 or TRBV6-3, the J gene TRBJ2-5; 10 positions match TRBD2. V gave up 5 bases and J gave up 0 bases; unmatched junction bases: 6. The V gene's germline CDR1 is MNHEY and CDR2 SVGEGT. The CDR3 covers 16 residues. CDR3 sequence (DNA): TGTGCCAGCAGTCTTGGACTAGCGGAGTACCAAGAGACCCAGTACTTC. Amino acids: CASSLGLAEYQETQYF.

The chain carries TRBV18 and TRBJ2-1, with D perhaps TRBD1 or TRBD2 (5 bases each). Per germline, CDR1 KGHSH and CDR2 LQKENI. This CDR3 has 17 amino acids. The V gene lost 1 base and the J gene lost 8 bases, with 21 bases spanning the gap. The CDR3 DNA reads TGTGCCAGCTCACCACGGGGACGACAGAGCCAGAGGGATGAGCAGTTCTTC. As protein: CASSPRGRQSQRDEQFF.

In regard to this clonotype: With a much larger clone just one base away, this may be a read error. CDR3 residues: CASSYSVLNNGQYF. In nucleotides, the CDR3 is TGTGCCAGCAGTTACTCTGTACTAAACAACGGGCAGTACTTC. The chain joins TRBV6-2 or TRBV6-3 to TRBJ2-7; D not certain. This CDR3 is built from 14 residues. Germline loops: CDR1 MNHEY, CDR2 SVGEGT. Trimming took off 0 bases at V and 9 bases at J, with 15 bases between the two ends.

This clonotype has ten or more counts. This rearrangement joins TRBV6-1 to TRBJ2-7; the D gene is possibly TRBD2 (6 bases). Germline CDR1 MNHNS, CDR2 SASEGT. The CDR3 totals 16 residues. Trimming shortened V by 4 bases and J by 3 bases, and 19 bases separated the two germline ends. The CDR3 protein is CASSVYSAGSGYEQYF. The CDR3 DNA reads as TGTGCCAGCAGTGTTTATTCGGCGGGGTCAGGCTACGAGCAGTACTTC.

Of note for this clonotype: One end of the junction does not line up with germline, which may come from a read error. The chain carries TRBV7-8 and TRBJ2-3, with TRBD2 identical over 8 bases. CDR3 length equals 16 residues. Germline V gene data show CDR1 as SGHVS and CDR2 as FQNEAQ. The CDR3 DNA reads as TGTGCCAGCAGCTTAAAAGCGGGAGCCTCCACAGATAAGCAGTATTTT. Protein: CASSLKAGASTDKQYF.

The V gene is TRBV19, the J gene TRBJ2-5, with 11 bases identical to TRBD1. There are 16 residues in the CDR3. The V segment lost 5 bases and the J segment 2 bases; nucleotides outside the gene matches: 7. Germline V gene sequence: CDR1 LNHDA, CDR2 SQIVND (reference sequence). Written as DNA, the CDR3 is TGTGCCAGTAGTCCTCGGGGGACAGGGGGGCAAGAGACCCAGTACTTC. Protein sequence: CASSPRGTGGQETQYF.

In regard to this clonotype: A much more abundant neighbour one base away suggests this may be a read error. The V gene is TRBV12-5, the J gene TRBJ2-7; a weak D match, TRBD1 (5 bases). The CDR3 contains 13 residues. Germline V CDR1 and CDR2: LGHNT, FRNRAP. Between the trimmed V and J ends, which lost 3 bases and 2 bases, there was a span of 8 bases. The CDR3 DNA follows: TGTGCTAGTGGTTTAGGGGCTACCTACGAGCAGTACTTC. Its translation: CASGLGATYEQYF.

Comment on this clonotype: A single base separates this from a much larger clone, so it may be a read error. This likely comes from a read error, as the CDR3 has no conserved phenylalanine or tryptophan at its end. This chain uses TRBV7-9 with TRBJ2-1; TRBD1 matches 12 bases. The CDR3 loop spans 15 amino acids. Germline CDR1 SEHNR, CDR2 FQNEAQ (reference sequence). Here the CDR3 reads CASSLAGQGADEQFL. CDR3 in DNA: TGTGCCAGCAGCCTAGCGGGACAGGGGGCCGATGAGCAGTTCTTA.

Notes on this clonotype: This could be a read error, since a much larger clone is one nucleotide away. The chain couples TRBV11-2 to TRBJ2-3; D gene unclear. Trimming left V 8 bases short and J 2 bases short, with 14 bases between. Germline V gene sequence: CDR1 SGHAT, CDR2 FQNNGV. The CDR3 is 14 amino acids. The chain's CDR3 is CASGSFGPTDTQYF. CDR3 nucleotide sequence: TGTGCCAGCGGCTCCTTTGGGCCCACAGATACGCAGTATTTT. The whole variable domain, remainder taken from reference TRBV11-2 and TRBJ2-3, is EAGVAQSPRYKIIEKRQSVAFWCNPISGHATLYWYQQILGQGPKLLIQFQNNGVVDDSQLPKDRFSAERLKGVDSTLKIQPAKLEDSAVYLCASGSFGPTDTQYFGPGTRLTVL.

The sample holds many counts of this clonotype. This sequence joins TRBV4-3 and TRBJ2-3, with D possibly TRBD2 on 6 matching bases. Germline V gives CDR1 LGHNA, CDR2 YSLEER. The length of the CDR3 is 16 residues. Trimming pared 0 bases from V and 5 bases from J, leaving 15 bases between. The CDR3 DNA sequence: TGCGCCAGCAGCCAAGATGGGAGGAGCTTGGGAGATACGCAGTATTTT. Its protein product is CASSQDGRSLGDTQYF.

There are many counts of this clonotype. The chain is built from TRBV7-9 and TRBJ2-7; TRBD2 matches 7 bases. CDR3 length: 14 amino acids. In germline, CDR1 is SEHNR, CDR2 FQNEAQ (reference sequence). Trimming cost V 4 bases and J 4 bases; bases outside gene matches: 7. CDR3 amino acids: CASSWGLLVYEQYF. In DNA form, the CDR3 reads TGTGCCAGCAGCTGGGGACTATTAGTGTACGAGCAGTACTTC.

This clonotype was seen many times. The chain recombines TRBV29-1 with TRBJ2-7; 9 bases fit TRBD2. Germline V lookup: CDR1 SQVTM, CDR2 ANQGSEA. The CDR3 length is 13 residues. V lost 7 bases, J lost 3 bases, and 7 bases stayed unmatched. The DNA for the CDR3 is TGCAGCGCGGGACTAGCCGGCAACTACGAGCAGTACTTC. Its translation: CSAGLAGNYEQYF.

J is TRBJ1-1 and V is TRBV11-3; D unclear. CDR1 and CDR2 from the germline V gene are SGHNT and YENEEA. The CDR3 length is 15 residues. With 5 bases removed from V and 5 bases from J, the gap between germline ends came to 18 bases. CDR3 protein: CASSLVGSLGTEAFF. DNA of the CDR3: TGTGCCAGCAGCCTGGTAGGATCCCTCGGGACTGAAGCTTTCTTT.

This clonotype showed up many times. The J gene is TRBJ1-4, the V gene TRBV20-1; D uncertain. Trimming removed 0 bases from V and 8 bases from J, with 16 bases in between. CDR1 and CDR2 from the germline V gene are DFQATT and SNEGSKA (reference sequence). The CDR3 is 15 residues long. The CDR3 sequence is CSARDPQRIGEKLFF. In nucleotides, the CDR3 is TGCAGTGCTAGAGATCCCCAGAGGATAGGAGAAAAACTGTTTTTT.

Written as DNA, the CDR3 is TGCGCCAGCAGCCGGTCGCTAGCGGGAGGGCAGGGTGAGCAGTTCTTC. Encoded protein: CASSRSLAGGQGEQFF. This rearrangement joins TRBV5-1 to TRBJ2-1, with 12 bases fitting TRBD2. V trimming: 4 bases; J trimming: 9 bases; junction bases outside the gene matches: 11. Looked up from germline, CDR1 is SGHRS and CDR2 is YFSETQ. This CDR3 has 16 residues.

This sequence joins TRBV27 and TRBJ2-7, with a weak D call TRBD1 (6 bases). V was clipped by 5 bases and J by 2 bases, with 16 bases between them. There are 15 residues in the CDR3. Germline V lookup: CDR1 MNHEY, CDR2 SMNVEV (reference sequence). CDR3 region: CASSTTGTSAYEQYF. CDR3 coding DNA: TGTGCCAGCAGTACAACAGGGACGAGCGCCTACGAGCAGTACTTC.

The genes are TRBV27 and TRBJ2-2; 13 nucleotides line up with TRBD2. The germline gives CDR1 MNHEY, CDR2 SMNVEV (reference sequence). The junction had 2 bases not matched to a gene; V was cut back by 0 bases and J by 4 bases. The CDR3 has 17 amino acids. The CDR3 here is CASSLSRTSGSTGELFF. The CDR3 bases are TGTGCCAGCAGTTTATCACGGACTAGCGGGAGCACCGGGGAGCTGTTTTTT.

In its sample, this clonotype was seen many times. V gene TRBV6-2 or TRBV6-3 combines with J gene TRBJ2-7, with 9 bases matching TRBD1. V lost 2 bases and J lost 7; bases outside the gene matches: 9. Germline V CDR1 and CDR2: MNHEY, SVGEGT. The CDR3 extends over 15 amino acids. The CDR3 sequence: CASSYEGQGVEEQYF. DNA for the CDR3: TGTGCCAGCAGTTACGAGGGACAGGGTGTTGAGGAGCAGTACTTC.